Following are 32 T cell receptor beta chains from one sample sequenced in a study of CD8 T cells in ankylosing spondylitis (TCRdb year 2017). Results and caveats for the whole study, not just this receptor: A TCR beta motif of several highly homologous amino acid variants appeared characteristic of blood from ankylosing spondylitis patients.

These receptors have no known antigen. Library creation used 5' RACE. The run used an Illumina HiSeq 2500. TCRdb handled the public reads itself, with Q25 trimming in fastp and clone calling in MiXCR, and kept productive beta chains. Entries are consolidated by CDR3 protein sequence, retaining the most common genes and DNA. The sample profile shows about 440,000 distinct CDR3 sequences; 17% of them were found once. The ten largest clones take up approximately 0.97% of the sample. Input material: blood, either unsorted or a sorted T cell fraction (not recorded which). The receptors come from a male donor with ankylosing spondylitis.

The CDR3, as DNA: TGTGCCAGCAGCTTAGCCCCGGGACTAGCGGGAGTCGAGCAGTACTTC. Protein: CASSLAPGLAGVEQYF. This chain uses TRBV7-2 with TRBJ2-7; 14 bases fit TRBD2. The germline V gene encodes CDR1 SGHTA and CDR2 FQGNSA. The CDR3 sequence is 16 residues long. Trimming removed 0 bases from V and 6 bases from J; junction bases left unmatched: 4.

This clonotype has just a few counts. The gene calls are TRBV20-1 and TRBJ1-5; 7 bases map to TRBD1. V lost 6 bases to trimming and J lost 3 bases; unmatched junction nucleotides: 8. Germline V gene data show CDR1 as DFQATT and CDR2 as SNEGSKA (reference sequence). There are 14 residues in the CDR3. CDR3 in amino acids: CSAKGQQINQPQHF. The CDR3 DNA follows: TGCAGTGCCAAGGGACAGCAAATCAATCAGCCCCAGCATTTT.

In this sample, this clonotype turned up a few times. The chain combines TRBV20-1 with TRBJ2-5; D unresolved. Trimming took 0 bases from V and 5 from J, leaving 16 bases between them. CDR1 is DFQATT and CDR2 is SNEGSKA in the germline V gene (reference sequence). The CDR3 is 15 residues long. CDR3 in amino acids: CSARDPGSPSETQYF. The DNA of the CDR3 is TGCAGTGCTAGAGACCCCGGGTCCCCCTCGGAGACCCAGTACTTC.

This clonotype was seen more than once but under ten times. The V and J genes are TRBV21-1 and TRBJ2-7. TRBV21-1 is termed a pseudogene. The CDR3 totals 13 residues. DNA for the CDR3: TGTGCCAGCAAGTGGTACAGAAGATACGAGCAGTACTTC. Its protein is CASKWYRRYEQYF.

This clonotype was seen more than once but under ten times. The gene calls are TRBV7-2 and TRBJ2-4, with D tentatively TRBD1 (6 bases). CDR1 and CDR2 (germline): SGHTA, FQGNSA. The CDR3 extends over 16 amino acids. The ends were cut back, 1 base at V and 5 bases at J, with 15 bases in the middle. The CDR3 nucleotides are TGTGCCAGCAGCTTAGTGTCAGGGGTTGTTCAAAACATTCAGTACTTC. This codes for CASSLVSGVVQNIQYF. Looking up the rest from reference TRBV7-2 and TRBJ2-4 gives the full variable domain: GAGVSQSPSNKVTEKGKDVELRCDPISGHTALYWYRQSLGQGLEFLIYFQGNSAPDKSGLPSDRFSAERTGGSVSTLTIQRTQQEDSAVYLCASSLVSGVVQNIQYFGAGTRLSVL.

This clonotype was detected only a few times. The chain combines TRBV20-1 with TRBJ2-1; 14 nucleotides agree with TRBD2. After removal of 3 bases from V and 3 bases from J, the junction contained 1 base not matched to a gene. The CDR3 extends over 15 amino acids. Germline CDR1 DFQATT, CDR2 SNEGSKA (reference sequence). The DNA of the CDR3 is TGCAGTGCTAGCGGGACTAGCGGGAGCTACAATGAGCAGTTCTTC. Its protein is CSASGTSGSYNEQFF.

This clonotype was seen repeatedly, ten times or more. This chain joins TRBV7-8 and TRBJ1-5; tentative D call: TRBD1 (5 bases). The CDR3 is made up of 16 amino acids. Deletions cut 4 bases from V and 3 bases from J, with 16 bases between. Germline CDR1 SGHVS, CDR2 FQNEAQ. The CDR3 DNA reads TGTGCCAGCAGCTATAGTGGGCAGGACAACAATCAGCCCCAGCATTTT. This sequence encodes CASSYSGQDNNQPQHF.

This clonotype occurred a few times. This chain uses TRBV5-5 with TRBJ2-7; D unresolved. CDR3 length: 15 amino acids. Germline assignment: CDR1 SGHKS and CDR2 YYEKEE (reference sequence). Between the trimmed V and J ends, which lost 0 bases and 0 bases, there was a span of 10 bases. For the CDR3, the DNA is TGTGCCAGCAGCTTGGGGGGTTCCTTCTCCTACGAGCAGTACTTC. Amino acids: CASSLGGSFSYEQYF.

The chain has TRBV5-6 and TRBJ1-2; TRBD1 agrees at 12 bases. This CDR3 spans 18 amino acids. Germline V gives CDR1 SGHDT, CDR2 YYEEEE. The J segment lost 0 bases and the V segment lost 0 bases, leaving 6 bases of the junction unmatched. The CDR3, as DNA: TGTGCCAGCAGCTTGGCGGGACAGGGGGCGTCTTCTAACTATGGCTACACCTTC. This gives the protein CASSLAGQGASSNYGYTF.

The chain is built from TRBV12-3 or TRBV12-4 and TRBJ1-2; D unresolved. The V and J ends lost 3 bases and 1 base respectively, with 9 bases between them. The CDR3 is 14 residues long. The CDR3 loop is CASSFFSVNYGYTF. In DNA, the CDR3 is TGTGCCAGCAGTTTTTTCAGCGTTAACTATGGCTACACCTTC.

This clonotype was seen only a few times. The chain employs TRBV6-1 and TRBJ1-5; 8 bases are a match to TRBD1. CDR1 and CDR2 (germline): MNHNS, SASEGT. The length of the CDR3 is 16 residues. The trim removed 6 bases at V and 10 bases at J, leaving 17 bases unmatched. DNA for the CDR3: TGTGCCAGCAGCCCTAGACAGGGGATGGCGTCAAGACCCCAGCATTTT. Protein product: CASSPRQGMASRPQHF.

In its sample, this clonotype was seen a few times. This chain links TRBV20-1 with TRBJ2-7; D is perhaps TRBD1 (5 bases). The CDR3 is 12 residues long. Germline values: CDR1 DFQATT, CDR2 SNEGSKA (reference sequence). Trimming stripped 4 bases from V and 7 bases from J, with 14 bases between. The CDR3 sequence is CSATKQGEEQYF. CDR3 nucleotide sequence: TGCAGTGCTACAAAGCAGGGTGAGGAGCAGTACTTC.

The gene calls are TRBV12-3 or TRBV12-4 and TRBJ2-1; 9 bases map to TRBD2. There are 15 residues in the CDR3. The V gene end was trimmed by 3 bases and the J gene end by 4 bases; junction bases not matched to a gene: 4. The CDR3 region is CASSFGTSLYNEQFF. The CDR3 nucleotides are TGTGCCAGCAGTTTCGGGACTAGCTTATACAATGAGCAGTTCTTC.

The chain uses TRBV20-1 and TRBJ2-5, with D perhaps matching TRBD2 (6 bases). The V gene's germline CDR1 is DFQATT and CDR2 SNEGSKA (reference sequence). Trimming pared 6 bases from V and 1 base from J, leaving 27 bases between. This CDR3 region has 18 residues. The CDR3 reads CSATSGGRRRTIQETQYF. Here the CDR3 DNA reads TGCAGTGCCACCTCCGGAGGGCGGAGGCGGACTATCCAAGAGACCCAGTACTTC.

This clonotype has ten or more counts. The chain has TRBV6-5 and TRBJ2-7; D assignment may be TRBD1 or TRBD2 (6 bases each). The CDR3 has 14 amino acids. The germline V gene encodes CDR1 MNHEY and CDR2 SVGAGI. Trimming shortened V by 0 bases and J by 4 bases, and 10 bases separated the two germline ends. This CDR3 is CASSYSRGVYEQYF. CDR3 DNA: TGTGCCAGCAGTTACTCGAGGGGGGTTTACGAGCAGTACTTC.

J is TRBJ2-1 and V is TRBV5-1; D may correspond to TRBD1 or TRBD2 (5 bases each). CDR3 length equals 13 residues. The V and J ends lost 4 bases and 8 bases respectively, with 13 bases between them. The germline gives CDR1 SGHRS, CDR2 YFSETQ. The CDR3 is CASSPRGVDEQFF. The CDR3 DNA reads as TGCGCCAGCAGCCCAAGAGGGGTGGATGAGCAGTTCTTC.

V usage is TRBV6-2 or TRBV6-3 and J usage is TRBJ2-1, with 13 bases lining up with TRBD2. Losses at the gene ends were 4 bases for V and 3 bases for J; bases not matched to a gene: 6. CDR1 MNHEY and CDR2 SVGEGT come from the germline V gene. The CDR3 extends over 17 amino acids. The CDR3 nucleotides are TGTGCCAGCAGTTTCCCGGGACTAGCGGGACGCTACAATGAGCAGTTCTTC. Its protein product is CASSFPGLAGRYNEQFF.

This clonotype was observed a few times. The chain links TRBV28 to TRBJ2-5; D is undetermined. This CDR3 has 16 residues. V was shortened by 4 bases and J by 3 bases, with 18 bases between the two germline ends. The V gene's germline CDR1 is MDHEN and CDR2 SYDVKM. CDR3 coding DNA: TGTGCCAGCAGTTCCCCCCTAGTGAAGACAAAAGAGACCCAGTACTTC. Protein: CASSSPLVKTKETQYF.

This clonotype was counted only a few times. The chain recombines TRBV2 with TRBJ1-5, with D maybe TRBD1 (5 bases). V was shortened by 0 bases and J by 2 bases, with 8 bases between the two germline ends. CDR3 length: 15 residues. Germline values: CDR1 SNHLY, CDR2 FYNNEI. The CDR3 is CASSEASRGNQPQHF. The CDR3 DNA reads as TGTGCCAGCAGTGAAGCCAGCAGGGGCAATCAGCCCCAGCATTTT.

This clonotype occurred once. The genes are TRBV2 and TRBJ2-5; 7 nucleotides align to TRBD2. The V gene's germline CDR1 is SNHLY and CDR2 FYNNEI. The V segment lost 11 bases and the J segment 1 base; nucleotides outside the gene matches: 4. The CDR3 contains 12 residues. The CDR3 reads CAGGTTQETQYF. CDR3 in DNA: TGTGCCGGCGGGACTACCCAAGAGACCCAGTACTTC.

This clonotype was recorded many times. Relative to the germline gene, one junction end is altered; a read error may explain this. The chain links TRBV20-1 to TRBJ1-1, with D perhaps TRBD1 (5 bases). The CDR3 contains 11 residues. CDR1 and CDR2 (germline): DFQATT, SNEGSKA (reference sequence). CDR3 coding DNA: TGCAGTGCCAGAGGGGACACTGAAGCTTTCTTT. Its translation: CSARGDTEAFF.

The chain couples TRBV7-8 to TRBJ1-4; 11 bases fit TRBD1. The CDR3 has 17 residues. J was trimmed by 7 bases and V by 2 bases; bases with no gene match: 9. Germline V gene data show CDR1 as SGHVS and CDR2 as FQNEAQ. The chain's CDR3 is CASSLSVGQGVVEKLFF. For the CDR3, the DNA is TGTGCCAGCAGCTTAAGCGTGGGACAGGGGGTCGTTGAAAAACTGTTTTTT. Variable domain in full (rest from reference TRBV7-8 and TRBJ1-4): GAGVSQSPRYKVAKRGQDVALRCDPISGHVSLFWYQQALGQGPEFLTYFQNEAQLDKSGLPSDRFFAERPEGSVSTLKIQRTQQEDSAVYLCASSLSVGQGVVEKLFFGSGTQLSVL.

This clonotype came up a few times. J is TRBJ2-7 and V is TRBV10-3, with 8 bases that match TRBD2. Germline loops: CDR1 ENHRY, CDR2 SYGVKD. The V gene end was trimmed by 3 bases and the J gene end by 5 bases; junction bases not matched to a gene: 12. There are 16 residues in the CDR3. DNA for the CDR3: TGTGCCATCAGTGAAGGGTTAGCGGGGCCTCCTAACGAGCAGTACTTC. This gives the protein CAISEGLAGPPNEQYF.

This chain links TRBV20-1 with TRBJ2-5; D is uncertain. This CDR3 comprises 14 residues. The V gene lost 0 bases and the J gene lost 5 bases, with 13 bases spanning the gap. Germline-derived CDR1 and CDR2 are DFQATT and SNEGSKA (reference sequence). DNA of the CDR3: TGCAGTGCTAGAGAGGTGGCTATCTACGAGACCCAGTACTTC. Protein sequence: CSAREVAIYETQYF.

This clonotype has more than one count but fewer than ten. The genes are TRBV2 and TRBJ2-1, with a weak D call TRBD1 (6 bases). This CDR3 region has 14 residues. Trimming took off 6 bases at V and 0 bases at J, with 9 bases between the two ends. Germline CDR1 is SNHLY and CDR2 is FYNNEI. CDR3 DNA sequence: TGTGCCAGCAGGGACAGTAGCTCCTACAATGAGCAGTTCTTC. It is translated as CASRDSSSYNEQFF.

The rearrangement links TRBV27 to TRBJ1-2, with 9 bases that match TRBD1. Germline CDR1 and CDR2: MNHEY and SMNVEV (reference sequence). Trimming at V came to 3 bases and at J to 6 bases, leaving 5 bases not matched to a gene. This CDR3 spans 14 amino acids. The CDR3 sequence is CASSFLGQGDGYTF. CDR3 in DNA: TGTGCCAGCAGTTTCCTGGGACAGGGTGATGGCTACACCTTC.

The chain carries TRBV10-3 and TRBJ2-7; 11 bases line up with TRBD1. V was pared by 6 bases and J by 3 bases, with 7 bases of the junction left unmatched. The CDR3 length is 15 residues. The V gene's germline CDR1 is ENHRY and CDR2 SYGVKD. CDR3 DNA sequence: TGTGCCATCAGCCCCGGGACAGGGGGTGGCTACGAGCAGTACTTC. This translates into CAISPGTGGGYEQYF.

This clonotype appeared a few times. This sequence joins TRBV20-1 and TRBJ2-3; possibly TRBD2 for D (6 bases). Germline lookup yields CDR1 DFQATT and CDR2 SNEGSKA (reference sequence). CDR3 length: 15 amino acids. Trimming cost V 0 bases and J 1 base, with 11 bases left between them. The DNA for the CDR3 is TGCAGTGCTAGAGATTACGGGAGTGGCACAGATACGCAGTATTTT. Amino acids: CSARDYGSGTDTQYF.

Only a few counts were recorded for this clonotype. The chain has TRBV6-5 and TRBJ1-5, with 7 bases that match TRBD1. The germline gives CDR1 MNHEY, CDR2 SVGAGI. CDR3 length: 15 amino acids. V was clipped by 4 bases and J by 4 bases; unmatched bases: 7. The CDR3, as DNA: TGTGCCAGCAGTTCCGACTCAGGGGGGAATCAGCCCCAGCATTTT. Translating it yields CASSSDSGGNQPQHF.

This rearrangement joins TRBV3-1 to TRBJ1-2; D not certain. Germline-derived CDR1 and CDR2 are LGHDT and YNNKEL (reference sequence). The length of the CDR3 is 12 residues. V lost 3 bases to trimming and J lost 6 bases, with 8 bases between them. The CDR3 sequence: CASSQAIDGYTF. The DNA of the CDR3 is TGTGCCAGCAGCCAGGCTATAGATGGCTACACCTTC. The variable domain in full, completed from reference TRBV3-1 and TRBJ1-2, reads DTAVSQTPKYLVTQMGNDKSIKCEQNLGHDTMYWYKQDSKKFLKIMFSYNNKELIINETVPNRFSPKSPDKAHLNLHINSLELGDSAVYFCASSQAIDGYTFGSGTRLTVV.

This clonotype has just a few counts. V gene TRBV20-1 combines with J gene TRBJ1-2; TRBD1 matches at 8 bases. Germline values: CDR1 DFQATT, CDR2 SNEGSKA (reference sequence). This CDR3 has 14 residues. Trimming removed 1 base from V and 8 bases from J; junction bases left unmatched: 9. CDR3 in amino acids: CSARVGQGVGGYTF. CDR3 DNA sequence: TGCAGTGCTAGAGTCGGACAGGGCGTCGGGGGCTACACCTTC.

The chain joins TRBV20-1 to TRBJ1-5; D is unresolved. V was clipped by 3 bases and J by 7 bases, with 10 bases between them. CDR1 and CDR2 (germline): DFQATT, SNEGSKA (reference sequence). The CDR3 totals 12 residues. The CDR3 bases are TGCAGTGCTAGTGTCGGGTACCAGCCCCAGCATTTT. Its protein product is CSASVGYQPQHF.